These 18 T cell receptor beta chains were all obtained from the same sample, sequenced in a study of cytomegalovirus exposure and HLA in healthy donors. Data came from immunoSEQ multiplex PCR; TCRdb stores just in-frame clones and leaves some out. Of 150,000 to 180,000 clones listed, around 88% were seen once; the top ten hold about a fifth. Sequences were obtained from PBMCs. The receptor source for this set is a man aged 18 to 29 in good health and CMV-seropositive.

The chain couples TRBV7-3 to TRBJ2-7; D might be TRBD2 (6 bases). This CDR3 has 15 amino acids. The V gene lost 2 bases and the J gene lost 0 bases, with 11 bases spanning the gap. Germline CDR1 reads SGHTA; CDR2 reads FQGTGA. CDR3 amino acids: CASSLFAGSSYEQYF. The DNA of the CDR3 is TGTGCCAGCAGCTTATTCGCGGGGAGCTCCTACGAGCAGTACTTC.

This clone was found a few times. This sequence joins TRBV7-2 and TRBJ1-1; no reliable D call. Germline V gene data show CDR1 as SGHTA and CDR2 as FQGNSA. V lost 5 bases, J lost 8 bases, and 15 bases lay in between. There are 13 residues in the CDR3. This chain's CDR3 is CASSRERSLEAFF. CDR3 DNA: TGTGCCAGCAGCCGTGAGAGGAGCCTCGAAGCTTTCTTT. The entire variable domain, with the rest obtained from reference TRBV7-2 and TRBJ1-1, is as follows: GAGVSQSPSNKVTEKGKDVELRCDPISGHTALYWYRQSLGQGLEFLIYFQGNSAPDKSGLPSDRFSAERTGGSVSTLTIQRTQQEDSAVYLCASSRERSLEAFFGQGTRLTVV.

The J gene is TRBJ1-1, the V gene TRBV5-4; TRBD1 aligns across 10 bases. There are 14 residues in the CDR3. Germline V gene data show CDR1 as SGHNT and CDR2 as YYREEE (reference sequence). After removal of 3 bases from V and 4 bases from J, the junction contained 3 bases not matched to a gene. DNA for the CDR3: TGTGCCAGCAGCTGGGACAGGGGCGGCACTGAAGCTTTCTTT. It is translated as CASSWDRGGTEAFF.

This chain connects TRBV5-5 to TRBJ2-7; 9 bases are a match to TRBD1. Germline CDR1 and CDR2: SGHKS and YYEKEE (reference sequence). With 4 bases clipped from V and 4 bases from J, the junction kept 15 bases outside the gene matches. The CDR3 length is 17 residues. Written as DNA, the CDR3 is TGTGCCAGCAGCACCCACCTGGGACAGGGCGTCGGGTACGAGCAGTACTTC. Its translation is CASSTHLGQGVGYEQYF. Drawing the rest from reference TRBV5-5 and TRBJ2-7, the complete variable domain is DAGVTQSPTHLIKTRGQQVTLRCSPISGHKSVSWYQQVLGQGPQFIFQYYEKEERGRGNFPDRFSARQFPNYSSELNVNALLLGDSALYLCASSTHLGQGVGYEQYFGPGTRLTVT.

The chain carries TRBV19 and TRBJ2-7; D might be TRBD1 (6 bases). The germline V gene has CDR1 LNHDA and CDR2 SQIVND (reference sequence). The CDR3 runs 15 residues. V dropped 5 bases and J dropped 2 bases, with 16 bases sitting between them. The chain's CDR3 is CASSRQTGPPYEQYF. CDR3 DNA sequence: TGTGCCAGTAGTCGCCAGACAGGCCCCCCCTACGAGCAGTACTTC.

The J gene is TRBJ2-7, the V gene TRBV11-2; 8 bases are shared with TRBD2. Germline CDR1 and CDR2: SGHAT and FQNNGV. The CDR3 has 16 amino acids. V gave up 5 bases and J gave up 5 bases; unmatched junction bases: 14. The CDR3 nucleotides are TGTGCCAGCAGCCCAGCCGCGGGACTAGTTACCCACGAGCAGTACTTC. It codes for CASSPAAGLVTHEQYF. Full variable domain (remainder filled in from reference TRBV11-2 and TRBJ2-7): EAGVAQSPRYKIIEKRQSVAFWCNPISGHATLYWYQQILGQGPKLLIQFQNNGVVDDSQLPKDRFSAERLKGVDSTLKIQPAKLEDSAVYLCASSPAAGLVTHEQYFGPGTRLTVT.

V gene TRBV12-5 combines with J gene TRBJ1-2; TRBD1 matches at 10 bases. J was trimmed by 3 bases and V by 4 bases; bases with no gene match: 5. This CDR3 is built from 15 residues. CDR1 is LGHNT and CDR2 is FRNRAP in the germline V gene. The CDR3, as DNA: TGTGCTAGTGGTTCGGGGACAGGGGAGGACTATGGCTACACCTTC. Amino acid sequence: CASGSGTGEDYGYTF. Variable domain in full (rest from reference TRBV12-5 and TRBJ1-2): DARVTQTPRHKVTEMGQEVTMRCQPILGHNTVFWYRQTMMQGLELLAYFRNRAPLDDSGMPKDRFSAEMPDATLATLKIQPSEPRDSAVYFCASGSGTGEDYGYTFGSGTRLTVV.

This chain joins TRBV6-5 and TRBJ2-2, with D tentatively TRBD1 (5 bases). The CDR3 consists of 15 residues. Trimming cost V 6 bases and J 6 bases, with 17 bases left between them. Germline CDR1 reads MNHEY; CDR2 reads SVGAGI. CDR3 DNA: TGTGCCAGCAGGATTGGTAGGGGAAGGTCCGGGGAGCTGTTTTTT. Protein product: CASRIGRGRSGELFF.

This rearrangement joins TRBV5-1 to TRBJ2-7; 10 nucleotides match TRBD1. This CDR3 is 15 amino acids long. The ends lost 4 bases at V and 2 bases at J; junction bases unmatched: 6. Germline CDR1 and CDR2: SGHRS and YFSETQ. The CDR3: CASSPSGTGAYEQYF. The DNA for the CDR3 is TGCGCCAGCAGCCCCTCCGGGACAGGGGCCTACGAGCAGTACTTC.

The genes are TRBV5-1 and TRBJ2-4; 10 nucleotides match TRBD2. Germline CDR1 and CDR2: SGHRS and YFSETQ. With 3 bases clipped from V and 1 base from J, the junction kept 4 bases outside the gene matches. The CDR3 extends over 16 amino acids. The DNA for the CDR3 is TGCGCCAGCAGCTCTAGCGGGAGTCCGGCCAAAAACATTCAGTACTTC. It codes for CASSSSGSPAKNIQYF.

This chain connects TRBV7-9 to TRBJ2-5, with D possibly matching TRBD2 (5 bases). V was clipped by 4 bases and J by 4 bases, with 16 bases between them. The CDR3 length is 15 residues. From germline, CDR1 is SEHNR and CDR2 FQNEAQ (reference sequence). CDR3 sequence: CASSSKSPRGETQYF. CDR3 bases: TGTGCCAGCAGCTCGAAAAGCCCTCGGGGAGAGACCCAGTACTTC.

This clone appeared a single time. The chain couples TRBV11-1 to TRBJ2-5; D uncertain. The ends were cut back, 4 bases at V and 2 bases at J, with 11 bases in the middle. The CDR3 has 14 residues. Germline loops: CDR1 SGHAT, CDR2 FQDESV (reference sequence). CDR3 in amino acids: CASSSFAAQETQYF. CDR3 sequence (DNA): TGTGCCAGCAGCTCTTTTGCGGCGCAAGAGACCCAGTACTTC.

The gene calls are TRBV9 and TRBJ1-2, with D possibly matching TRBD1 (6 bases). The CDR3 length is 13 residues. Trimming removed 7 bases at V and 6 bases at J, with 16 bases between. The germline CDR1 and CDR2 sequences are SGDLS and YYNGEE. CDR3 sequence: CASVGGKGDGYTF. The CDR3 bases are TGTGCCAGCGTAGGGGGAAAGGGAGATGGCTACACCTTC.

The CDR3 bases are TGTGCCAGCAGCTTGTTTGAAGGACTAGCGGGTAGCTCCTACAATGAGCAGTTCTTC. Translation: CASSLFEGLAGSSYNEQFF. This chain links TRBV13 with TRBJ2-1; 11 positions agree with TRBD2. CDR1 is PRHDT and CDR2 is FYEKMQ in the germline V gene (reference sequence). The CDR3 length is 19 residues. V was pared by 3 bases and J by 0 bases, with 10 bases of the junction left unmatched.

CDR3 in amino acids: CASSLGGGQPQHF. CDR3 in DNA: TGTGCCAGCAGCTTAGGGGGGGGTCAGCCCCAGCATTTT. The V call is TRBV7-6, the J call TRBJ1-5; D is perhaps TRBD1 (5 bases). Germline lookup yields CDR1 SGHVS and CDR2 FNYEAQ. Trimming took 1 base from V and 6 from J, leaving 7 bases between them. The CDR3 has 13 residues.

CDR3: CASSYSTSGNTDTQYF. Written as DNA, the CDR3 is TGTGCCAGCAGTTACTCAACTAGCGGGAATACAGATACGCAGTATTTT. This chain connects TRBV6-5 to TRBJ2-3; 10 bases map to TRBD2. The V gene end was trimmed by 0 bases and the J gene end by 3 bases; junction bases not matched to a gene: 3. This CDR3 comprises 16 residues. Germline V CDR1 and CDR2: MNHEY, SVGAGI.

To note about this clone: It is likely a read error, because the conserved phenylalanine at the end of the CDR3 is missing. No DNA is shown, since the ends of the CDR3 on it are uncertain; the CDR3 is the one TCRdb lists. The chain has TRBV5-1 and TRBJ1-1; the DNA was not used to check the table's D call, TRBD1. A total of 9 residues make up the CDR3, ends included. Germline CDR1 and CDR2: SGHRS and YFSETQ. The CDR3 is CARRLRALR.

This sequence joins TRBV7-3 and TRBJ2-6; weak D call: TRBD1 (6 bases). CDR1 SGHTA and CDR2 FQGTGA come from the germline V gene. The CDR3 loop spans 18 amino acids. V was pared by 5 bases and J by 0 bases, with 17 bases between. The CDR3 spells CASSLARGPGSGANVLTF. The CDR3 region has the DNA TGTGCCAGCAGCCTAGCCAGGGGACCCGGCTCTGGGGCCAACGTCCTGACTTTC.